The T cell receptor (beta chain) described here comes from a study of Ad26.COV2.S vaccination and SARS-CoV-2 variants. Broader study findings: With respect to non-spike TCR breadth, vaccine and placebo recipients were similar.

Note on this clone: Its antigen is currently unknown.

Treatment reported: some 20 received Ad26.COV2.S at low or high dose, single or two shots; several received placebo; per-sample allocation not given. All samples were drawn on day 63, counting from the first vaccine or placebo injection. At a Boston site, the person donating was an adult of 18-55 years. Trimming at V came to 11 bases and at J to 2 bases, leaving 17 bases not matched to a gene. CDR1 is MDHEN, CDR2 SYDVKM, per germline. This CDR3 is built from 16 residues. Profiling relied on immunoSEQ multiplex PCR, and the TCRdb table lists in-frame clones only, not all of them. The table shows roughly 350,000 clones, with 88% occurring only once.

The rearrangement uses TRBV28 and TRBJ1-1, with 7 nucleotides matching TRBD1. The source of this sequence is a person between 18 and 60 years old who received the Ad26.COV2.S COVID-19 vaccine or a placebo. Sequencing was performed on peripheral blood, taken in a trial of Ad26.COV2.S vaccine versus placebo. CDR3 loop: CASARGRGRGNTEAFF. The CDR3 DNA reads as TGTGCCTCAGCACGGGGTAGGGGGCGAGGAAACACTGAAGCTTTCTTT. The whole variable domain, filled in from reference TRBV28 and TRBJ1-1, reads DVKVTQSSRYLVKRTGEKVFLECVQDMDHENMFWYRQDPGLGLRLIYFSYDVKMKEKGDIPEGYSVSREKKERFSLILESASTNQTSMYLCASARGRGRGNTEAFFGQGTRLTVV.